This T cell receptor beta chain was captured in a study of CD4 and CD8 cells across lung adenocarcinoma regions. Each CDR3 protein gets one entry after TCRdb re-called the PCR reads with MiXCR. The sample has 25,000 or so distinct CDR3 sequences, under 65% seen once. Remarks on this clonotype: A junction boundary mismatches the germline segment, possibly from a read error.

This CDR3 is 17 amino acids long. Germline CDR1 and CDR2: SGHTA and FQGTGA. Samples came from patients with localized non-small cell lung adenocarcinoma. The receptor was isolated from a male donor with lung adenocarcinoma. The CD4 and CD8 labels of this study may be unreliable. The rearrangement joins TRBV7-3 to TRBJ2-5; D is unresolved. Input material: CD4+ T cells from the center of a lung tumor. Here the CDR3 reads CASSLYGREREQETQYF. The DNA for the CDR3 is TGTGCCAGCAGCTTGTATGGACGAGAACGAGAGCAAGAGACGCAGTACTTC.